The source of this T cell receptor (beta chain) is a study of T cell repertoires in cytomegalovirus infection (dated by TCRdb to the late 2010s). Regarding the research as a whole: Peptide stimulations targeted recently identified HLA-C-restricted CMV epitopes, whose presentation resists viral immunomodulation, together with well-studied HLA-B-restricted epitopes. The HLA type of each donor mattered for the analysis, because public TCR beta signatures pointed to carriage of CMV infection along with the matching HLA type.

What the treatment or condition label conveys for this sample: in vitro stimulation with specific CMV peptide epitopes to enrich CMV-specific T cells. Sequencing was performed on an Illumina HiSeq 1500. In-frame beta chains were kept once TCRdb had trimmed the public reads at Q25 with fastp and called clones with MiXCR. Here each entry gathers all rows of one CDR3 protein and keeps the most common genes and DNA. This sample holds approximately 300,000 distinct CDR3 sequences; roughly 25% were observed only once. The ten largest clones take up roughly 13% of the sample. Study-wide conclusions, independent of this receptor: In the ex vivo response, HLA-C-restricted CMV-specific TCR beta clonotypes were dominant, and in two of eight donors the single most frequent clonotype came from this HLA-C-restricted group. Cumulative frequency of public TCR beta family members discriminated carriers of CMV infection plus the relevant HLA type in this cohort and an independent 352-donor cohort.

This clonotype was detected many times. Its antigen has not been determined. No base-level quality is on record; no much larger clone is a single base apart. Taken from the germline V gene, the CDR1 and CDR2 loops are SGHTA and FQGNSA. V trim: 4 bases; J trim: 5 bases; unmatched bases: 4. Measured from the cysteine to the phenylalanine, the CDR3 is 15 residues long. Left in the record is the CDR3 DNA by itself, 45 bases read in frame from the first base. This sample comprised cultured PBMCs, obtained from culture after CMV antigen stimulation. The clonotype was recovered from a human donor in good health (CMV status not recorded). Some clones in this sample may be carry-over from other donors' samples. In this chain, TRBV7-2 is recombined with TRBJ2-5, with TRBD2 matching 13 junction bases. The DNA sequence is given as TGTGCCAGCAGCTACCAGGGACTAGCGGGGGAGACCCAGTACTTC. This yields the protein CASSYQGLAGETQYF.